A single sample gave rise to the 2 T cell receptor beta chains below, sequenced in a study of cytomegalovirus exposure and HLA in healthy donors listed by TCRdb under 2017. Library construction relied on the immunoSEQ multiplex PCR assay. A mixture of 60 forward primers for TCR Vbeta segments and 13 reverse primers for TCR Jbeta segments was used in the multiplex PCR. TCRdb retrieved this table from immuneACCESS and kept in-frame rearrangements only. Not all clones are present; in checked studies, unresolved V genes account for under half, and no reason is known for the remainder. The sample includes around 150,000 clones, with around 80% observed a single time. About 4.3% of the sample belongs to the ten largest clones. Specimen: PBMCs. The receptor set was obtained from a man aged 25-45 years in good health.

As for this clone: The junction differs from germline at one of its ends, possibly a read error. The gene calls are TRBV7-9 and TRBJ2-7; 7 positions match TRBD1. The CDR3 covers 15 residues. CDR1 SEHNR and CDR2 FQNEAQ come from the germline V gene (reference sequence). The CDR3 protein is CSSSPTTGQHYEQYF. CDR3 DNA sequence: TGTTCCAGCAGCCCCACCACGGGACAGCACTACGAGCAGTACTTC.

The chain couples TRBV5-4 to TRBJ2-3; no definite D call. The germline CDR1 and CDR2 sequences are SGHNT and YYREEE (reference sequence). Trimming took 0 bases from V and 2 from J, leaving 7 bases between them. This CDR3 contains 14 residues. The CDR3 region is CASSLDLLTDTQYF. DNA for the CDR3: TGTGCCAGCAGCTTGGACCTACTCACAGATACGCAGTATTTT. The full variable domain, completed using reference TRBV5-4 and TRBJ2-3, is ETGVTQSPTHLIKTRGQQVTLRCSSQSGHNTVSWYQQALGQGPQFIFQYYREEENGRGNFPPRFSGLQFPNYSSELNVNALELDDSALYLCASSLDLLTDTQYFGPGTRLTVL.